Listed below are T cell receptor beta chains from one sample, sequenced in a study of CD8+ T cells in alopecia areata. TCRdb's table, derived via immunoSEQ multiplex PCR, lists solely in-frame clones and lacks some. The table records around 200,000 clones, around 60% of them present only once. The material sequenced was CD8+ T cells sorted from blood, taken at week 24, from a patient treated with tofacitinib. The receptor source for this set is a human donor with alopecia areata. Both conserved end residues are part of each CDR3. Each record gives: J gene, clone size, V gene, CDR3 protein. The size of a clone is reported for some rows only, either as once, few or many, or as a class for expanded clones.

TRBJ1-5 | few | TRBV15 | CATSSDRGHFKGNQPQHF
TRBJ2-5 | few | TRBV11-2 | CASSLGDRSGISRETQYF
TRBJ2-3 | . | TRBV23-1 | CASSQTVDTQYF
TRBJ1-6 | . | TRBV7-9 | CASSLQTTNSPLHF
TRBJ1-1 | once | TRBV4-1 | CASSLRGDPNTEAFF
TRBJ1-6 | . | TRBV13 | CASSPGQGASLLHF
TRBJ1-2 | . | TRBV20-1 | CSVGGGYTF
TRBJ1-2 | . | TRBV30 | CAWLTVNYGYTF
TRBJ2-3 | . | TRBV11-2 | CASSDRLGLAGGQQDTQYF
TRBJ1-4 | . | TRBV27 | CASSTSRGKLFF
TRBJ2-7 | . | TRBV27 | CASSARVTYEQYF
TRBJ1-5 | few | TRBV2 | CASRERDGYQPQHF
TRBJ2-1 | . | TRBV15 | CATSKRGASDEQFF
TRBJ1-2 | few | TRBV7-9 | CASSFGTGDGYTF
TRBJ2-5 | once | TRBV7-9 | CASSPGGTSETQYF
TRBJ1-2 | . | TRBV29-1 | CSAGPGRDYGYTF
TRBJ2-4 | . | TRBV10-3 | CAISESRTSAKNIQYF